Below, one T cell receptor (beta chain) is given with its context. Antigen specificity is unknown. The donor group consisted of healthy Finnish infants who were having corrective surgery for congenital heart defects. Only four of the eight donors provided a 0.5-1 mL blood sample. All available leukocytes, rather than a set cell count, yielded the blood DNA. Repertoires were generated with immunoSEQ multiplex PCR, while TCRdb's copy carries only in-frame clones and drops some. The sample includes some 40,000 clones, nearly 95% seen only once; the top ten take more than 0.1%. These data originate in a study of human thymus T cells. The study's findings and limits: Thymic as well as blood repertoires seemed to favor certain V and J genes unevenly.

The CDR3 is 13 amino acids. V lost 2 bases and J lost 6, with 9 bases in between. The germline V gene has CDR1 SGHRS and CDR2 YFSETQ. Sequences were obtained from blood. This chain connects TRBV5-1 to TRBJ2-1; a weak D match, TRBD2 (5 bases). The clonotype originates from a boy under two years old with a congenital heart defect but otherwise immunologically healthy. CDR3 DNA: TGCGCCAGCAGCTTATGGAGCGGCAATGAGCAGTTCTTC. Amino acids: CASSLWSGNEQFF.